This T cell receptor beta chain originates from a study of T-cell memory formation after mild COVID-19 (dated by TCRdb to 2020 to 2023). Study-level background: TCR sequence clusters from the two donors were largely donor specific. In a couple of donors, T-cell clones that expanded and contracted after mild COVID-19 were followed by sequencing TCRalpha and TCRbeta repertoires longitudinally. The cohort was made up of two young adult volunteers, one female and one male, who were previously healthy.

Ficoll-Paque density gradient centrifugation was used to isolate PBMCs. V lost 2 bases and J lost 4 bases; the stretch between them is 14 bases long. The CDR3, from cysteine to phenylalanine, totals 15 residues. Only CDR3 DNA is held: 45 bases, read in frame from base 1. Based on the germline V gene (reference sequence), the CDR1 and CDR2 sequences are WNHNN and SYGVQD. For sequencing, an Illumina NovaSeq 6000 was employed. TCRalpha and TCRbeta cDNA libraries were built by 5'RACE with constant-segment primers, adding sample barcodes and unique molecular identifiers. RNA was extracted from every sample with Trizol reagent. Libraries were amplified in two PCR steps, with a second sample barcode and Illumina TruSeq adapters added in the second step. The libraries were sequenced on an Illumina NovaSeq using 2 x 150 bp paired-end reads. The original pipeline was this. With migec v1.2.7, reads were demultiplexed and then collapsed into UMI-guided consensus sequences. Using mixcr v2.1.11, UMI consensuses were aligned to TRA and TRB V and J templates and then assembled into clonotypes. A clonotype was counted as expanded or contracted only when both edgeR and NoisET called the clonotype significant, with the noise models trained on biological replicates. For edgeR calls, the thresholds were a false discovery rate-adjusted p below 0.01 and a log2 fold-change of 1. As an exploratory analysis of dynamics, PCA with hierarchical clustering was applied to max-normalized trajectories of the 1000 most abundant clonotypes. Separately sequenced CD4+ and CD8+ repertoires were used to assign the CD4 or CD8 phenotype of responding clones. TCRdb cleaned the public reads at Q25 with fastp, built clones with MiXCR and kept in-frame beta chains. When rows share a CDR3 protein, they turn into one entry using the most common DNA and genes. The V and J calls, along with clone size, are taken from TCRdb and not from the paper's own processing. A total of around 300,000 distinct CDR3 sequences appear in this sample, about an eighth of them only once. In total, the top ten clones hold 22% of the sample.

This clonotype occurred once. Its antigen remains unidentified. No clone much larger than this one lies a single base away; base qualities are absent. On its own, one read is weak support. The paper as a whole reports these results and caveats: The study covered only a couple of mild cases, and larger cohorts including severe cases with pre-infection samples were considered necessary. Whether the second-wave clones peaking on day 37 were SARS-CoV-2 specific was not confirmed. Contracting CD4+ clones appeared mostly in the CM and EM memory subsets, whereas CD8+ clones were enriched in EMRA. The detection of some responding clones in pre-infection memory suggests that pre-existing cross-reactive memory T cells joined the SARS-CoV-2 response. Balanced CD4/CD8 phenotypes were observed for clones contracting from day 15 to 85, whereas a bias towards CD4+ was observed for a second wave of clones expanding from day 15 to 37.

This TCR came from a man aged 18 to 29 who had mild COVID-19 (a few samples of this study predate the infection). The sample titles of this study are shuffled in the database, so cell type and time point are left out; the donor was told from shared clones. The sequenced sample consisted of PBMCs or a T cell subset sorted from them (not recorded which). Recombination joined TRBV10-1 with TRBJ2-5, with TRBD1 perhaps the D gene, on 6 matching bases. The DNA sequence reads TGCGCCAGCAGTGAGGGGGGCAGGGGCGGAGAGACCCAGTACTTC. It encodes CASSEGGRGGETQYF.